This T cell receptor (beta chain) was captured in a study of shared T cell receptors in the human thymus. The CDR3 extends over 14 amino acids. CDR1 is MNHNS and CDR2 is SASEGT in the germline V gene. A note on this clone: Relative to the germline gene, one junction end is altered; a read error may explain this.

TCRdb's table, derived via immunoSEQ multiplex PCR, lists solely in-frame clones and lacks some. The table includes about 660,000 clones, roughly 90% detected once. The same data also contributed to another study, on human thymus T cells. This second study notes: Corrective cardiac surgery supplied the resected thymus tissue. Use of V and J genes seemed skewed within the thymic and blood repertoires.

V gene TRBV6-1 combines with J gene TRBJ2-5; TRBD1 might be the D (6 bases). The material sequenced was thymocytes. This clonotype was sampled from a boy in the first two years of life with a congenital heart defect. The CDR3 nucleotides are TGTGCCAGCACTGAAAAAAGGGGGAAAGAGACCCAGTACTTC. Translating gives CASTEKRGKETQYF.